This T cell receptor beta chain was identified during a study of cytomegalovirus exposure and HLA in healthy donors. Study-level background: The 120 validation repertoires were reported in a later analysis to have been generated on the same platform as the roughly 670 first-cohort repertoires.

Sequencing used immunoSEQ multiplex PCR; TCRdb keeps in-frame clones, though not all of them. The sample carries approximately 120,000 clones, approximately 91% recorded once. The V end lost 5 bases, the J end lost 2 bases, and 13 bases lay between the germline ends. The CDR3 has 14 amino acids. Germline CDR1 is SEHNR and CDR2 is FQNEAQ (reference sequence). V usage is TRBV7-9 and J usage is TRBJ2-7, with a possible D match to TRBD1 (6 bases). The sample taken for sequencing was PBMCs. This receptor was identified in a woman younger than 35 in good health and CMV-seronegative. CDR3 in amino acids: CASSPSPGAYEQYF. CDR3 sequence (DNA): TGTGCCAGCAGCCCGTCCCCAGGGGCCTACGAGCAGTACTTC.